This TCR beta chain was obtained from a study of cytomegalovirus exposure and HLA in healthy donors. Produced via immunoSEQ multiplex PCR; TCRdb's table is partial and in-frame only. In the table there are roughly 260,000 clones, about 83% of which are singletons. Study results and caveats: Cytomegalovirus association was assigned to under 200 TCR beta chains.

The sample holds one count of this clone. The antigen is unknown. Trimming removed 8 bases from V and 1 base from J; junction bases left unmatched: 8. The CDR3 covers 15 residues. Germline V gives CDR1 MNHEY, CDR2 SVGAGI. This TCR came from a man aged 18-30 years in good health and CMV-seronegative. The chain carries TRBV6-5 and TRBJ2-7; the match to TRBD1 covers 10 bases. The sequenced sample was PBMCs. The DNA of the CDR3 is TGTGCCAGCCGAGGCGCGGGACAGGGGTCCTACGAGCAGTACTTC. The encoded protein is CASRGAGQGSYEQYF.